The clone carrying this T cell receptor (beta chain) was picked up many times. The target antigen is unknown. Germline V CDR1 and CDR2: SGHRS, YFSETQ. This CDR3 spans 13 amino acids. V lost 0 bases and J 4 bases, leaving 5 bases between the germline ends. These data originate in a study of T cells after yellow fever vaccination. Study results and caveats: By day 5 rather than day 15, the secondary response had peaked, though it was weaker.

TCRdb fed the 5' RACE reads into MiXCR, producing one record per CDR3 protein. The table shows 100,000 to 150,000 distinct CDR3 sequences, with approximately 7% occurring only once. The sample here was CD4+ T cells sorted from PBMCs, taken 9 to 10 days after the first yellow fever vaccination. This TCR derives from a man aged 18-30 years who received the YFV17D yellow fever vaccine. V gene TRBV5-1 combines with J gene TRBJ2-1; D gene unclear. Here the CDR3 reads CASSLDLYNEQFF. The CDR3 DNA follows: TGCGCCAGCAGCTTGGACCTTTACAATGAGCAGTTCTTC.